The 9 T cell receptor beta chains below come from one sample, sequenced in a study of pediatric ulcerative colitis. Assay: immunoSEQ multiplex PCR; the TCRdb copy retains only in-frame clones and omits some. The sample holds roughly 25,000 clones, 55% to 85% seen once. The rectum was sampled with one to two pinch biopsies at colonoscopy. Sequencing was done on a sample of gut tissue. All receptors come from a boy aged 10-17 years with severe ulcerative colitis.

V and J are TRBV20-1 and TRBJ1-2; possible D gene TRBD1, 6 bases. Germline assignment: CDR1 DFQATT and CDR2 SNEGSKA (reference sequence). The CDR3 is 11 amino acids. V dropped 6 bases and J dropped 5 bases, with 10 bases sitting between them. CDR3 sequence: CSARQEYGYTF. The DNA for the CDR3 is TGCAGTGCGAGACAGGAGTATGGCTACACCTTC.

This clone was found a few times. The gene calls are TRBV11-1 and TRBJ1-2; D is perhaps TRBD1 (6 bases). This CDR3 has 13 residues. The V end was cut by 5 bases, the J end by 4 bases, with 11 bases between. Germline lookup yields CDR1 SGHAT and CDR2 FQDESV (reference sequence). CDR3 bases: TGTGCCAGCAGCAACAGGGAGGCCTATGGCTACACCTTC. Residues: CASSNREAYGYTF. Looking up the rest from reference TRBV11-1 and TRBJ1-2 gives the full variable domain: EAEVAQSPRYKITEKSQAVAFWCDPISGHATLYWYRQILGQGPELLVQFQDESVVDDSQLPKDRFSAERLKGVDSTLKIQPAELGDSAMYLCASSNREAYGYTFGSGTRLTVV.

This chain joins TRBV7-9 and TRBJ1-5; D possibly corresponds to TRBD1 (6 bases). Germline CDR1 is SEHNR and CDR2 is FQNEAQ (reference sequence). CDR3 size: 13 residues. Trimming removed 6 bases at V and 4 bases at J, with 10 bases between. The CDR3 sequence: CASRRTENQPQHF. The DNA for the CDR3 is TGTGCCAGCAGACGGACAGAGAATCAGCCCCAGCATTTT.

This chain joins TRBV14 and TRBJ2-3, with D perhaps TRBD1 (5 bases). In germline, CDR1 is SGHDN, CDR2 FVKESK. Trimming took off 0 bases at V and 5 bases at J, with 9 bases between the two ends. The CDR3 contains 14 residues. CDR3 DNA sequence: TGTGCCAGCAGCCAAGAGGGGCCGAGAGATACGCAGTATTTT. Amino acids: CASSQEGPRDTQYF.

The chain joins TRBV5-4 to TRBJ2-5; D unresolved. The length of the CDR3 is 13 residues. V gave up 3 bases and J gave up 2 bases, with 8 bases separating them. Germline CDR1 reads SGHNT; CDR2 reads YYREEE (reference sequence). CDR3: CASSSPRQETQYF. Written as DNA, the CDR3 is TGTGCCAGCAGCTCCCCTAGGCAAGAGACCCAGTACTTC.

The chain uses TRBV7-9 and TRBJ2-7; D call uncertain. Germline CDR1 is SEHNR and CDR2 is FQNEAQ (reference sequence). V was pared by 4 bases and J by 3 bases, with 10 bases between. The CDR3 is 13 amino acids. The CDR3 protein is CASSSASYYEQYF. The CDR3 region has the DNA TGTGCCAGCAGCTCTGCATCCTACTACGAGCAGTACTTC.

V and J are TRBV4-3 and TRBJ1-4; tentatively, D is TRBD1 (6 bases). V was cut by 0 bases and J by 8 bases, with 16 bases left in between. The germline CDR1 and CDR2 sequences are LGHNA and YSLEER. CDR3 length: 16 residues. CDR3 nucleotide sequence: TGCGCCAGCAGCCAAGATCTCGGAGGGGGTGGAGAAAAACTGTTTTTT. Protein sequence: CASSQDLGGGGEKLFF.

The chain combines TRBV9 with TRBJ1-4, with a weak D call TRBD1 (6 bases). Germline CDR1 reads SGDLS; CDR2 reads YYNGEE. The CDR3 length is 14 residues. With 0 bases removed from V and 8 bases from J, the gap between germline ends came to 11 bases. CDR3 in amino acids: CASSVEQGGEKLFF. CDR3 nucleotides: TGTGCCAGCAGCGTAGAACAGGGAGGAGAAAAACTGTTTTTT. The whole variable domain, filled in from reference TRBV9 and TRBJ1-4, reads DSGVTQTPKHLITATGQRVTLRCSPRSGDLSVYWYQQSLDQGLQFLIQYYNGEERAKGNILERFSAQQFPDLHSELNLSSLELGDSALYFCASSVEQGGEKLFFGSGTQLSVL.

In its sample, this clone was seen once. This chain uses TRBV6-4 with TRBJ1-5; D gene unclear. The ends were cut back, 2 bases at V and 0 bases at J, with 11 bases in the middle. There are 16 residues in the CDR3. Germline values: CDR1 MRHNA, CDR2 SNTAGT. The CDR3 reads CASSDVGPHSNQPQHF. The CDR3 nucleotides are TGTGCCAGCAGTGACGTCGGCCCACATAGCAATCAGCCCCAGCATTTT.